Following are 25 T cell receptor beta chains from one sample sequenced in a study of T cell repertoires in cytomegalovirus infection. Antigens for these TCRs are unknown. TCRdb independently ran MiXCR on the reads; one entry per CDR3 protein. The sample carries hundreds of thousands of distinct CDR3 sequences, 30% to 40% recorded once. Here the sequenced sample was cultured CD8+ T cells from PBMCs, taken from culture after CMV antigen stimulation. The receptor source for this set is a human donor in good health (CMV status not recorded). Some clones in this sample may be carry-over from other donors' samples.

V is TRBV27 and J is TRBJ2-7, with 11 bases lining up with TRBD1. The germline V gene has CDR1 MNHEY and CDR2 SMNVEV (reference sequence). The CDR3 runs to 14 residues. V shed 2 bases and J 5 bases; nucleotides not matched to a gene: 2. As DNA, the CDR3 is TGTGCCAGCAGTTTAGGACAGGGGGCCCACGAGCAGTACGTC. This encodes CASSLGQGAHEQYV.

The chain uses TRBV7-9 and TRBJ2-4; D is possibly TRBD1 or TRBD2 (5 bases each). V lost 11 bases and J lost 3, with 17 bases in between. Germline CDR1 and CDR2: SEHNR and FQNEAQ (reference sequence). This CDR3 comprises 14 residues. The CDR3 is CAVGEIGGKNIQYF. For the CDR3, the DNA is TGTGCCGTGGGGGAAATTGGAGGCAAAAACATTCAGTACTTC.

The chain uses TRBV27 and TRBJ2-2; D is ambiguous. This CDR3 comprises 16 residues. CDR1 and CDR2 (germline): MNHEY, SMNVEV (reference sequence). V was shortened by 5 bases and J by 4 bases, with 17 bases between the two germline ends. The CDR3 DNA sequence: TGTGCCAGCAGTCCCTCGGACCTCATGGGCACCGGGGAGCTGTTTTTT. The encoded protein is CASSPSDLMGTGELFF.

This clonotype appeared a few times. The chain combines TRBV6-5 with TRBJ2-3, with unresolved D. V was cut by 4 bases and J by 8 bases, with 13 bases left in between. The CDR3 contains 13 residues. Per germline, CDR1 MNHEY and CDR2 SVGAGI. The CDR3 region is CASSFGPSPTQYF. CDR3 nucleotides: TGTGCCAGCAGTTTCGGACCTTCCCCTACGCAGTATTTT.

The rearrangement uses TRBV12-3 or TRBV12-4 and TRBJ2-1; D gene ambiguous. The V end was cut by 3 bases, the J end by 0 bases, with 3 bases between. The CDR3 spans 13 residues. CDR3 in amino acids: CASSFISYNEQFF. The CDR3 DNA follows: TGTGCCAGCAGTTTTATCTCCTACAATGAGCAGTTCTTC.

A word on this clonotype: A much larger clone differs from this one at a single base, so this may be a read error. The V and J genes are TRBV24-1 and TRBJ2-4; TRBD1 matches at 7 bases. CDR1 and CDR2 (germline): KGHDR, SFDVKD. The CDR3 sequence is 15 residues long. In DNA form, the CDR3 reads TGTGTCACCAGTGATGCCGGGACAGACAAAAACATTCAGTACTTC. It encodes CVTSDAGTDKNIQYF.

This clonotype was picked up many times. Germline is not matched at one junction end, which may reflect a read error. The chain links TRBV7-7 to TRBJ2-2; possibly TRBD1 for D (6 bases). The CDR3 consists of 16 residues. CDR1 and CDR2 from the germline V gene are SSHAT and FNYEAQ (reference sequence). The chain's CDR3 is CASSLISGVATGELFF. CDR3 coding DNA: TGTGCTAGCAGCTTGATTTCAGGGGTCGCCACCGGGGAGCTGTTTTTT.

The chain has TRBV20-1 and TRBJ2-2; 9 bases fit TRBD1. Germline V lookup: CDR1 DFQATT, CDR2 SNEGSKA (reference sequence). This CDR3 comprises 15 residues. The DNA for the CDR3 is TGCAGACCGACAGGGGGGGGGGCCCTCCCCGGGGAGCTGTTTTTT. It encodes CRPTGGGALPGELFF.

This clonotype was seen at least ten times. The CDR3 DNA reads as TGTGCCAGCAGCCCTTCCGTGGGGACAGGGGGCAATCAGCCCCAGCATTTT. It specifies CASSPSVGTGGNQPQHF. The rearrangement uses TRBV7-9 and TRBJ1-5; 10 bases match TRBD1. The ends lost 5 bases at V and 2 bases at J; junction bases unmatched: 9. This CDR3 region has 17 residues. The germline gives CDR1 SEHNR, CDR2 FQNEAQ (reference sequence). Based on the CDR3 plus reference TRBV7-9 and TRBJ1-5, the full variable domain is DTGVSQNPRHKITKRGQNVTFRCDPISEHNRLYWYRQTLGQGPEFLTYFQNEAQLEKSRLLSDRFSAERPKGSFSTLEIQRTEQGDSAMYLCASSPSVGTGGNQPQHFGDGTRLSIL.

As regards this clonotype: Mismatch with germline at one junction end may stem from a read error. This chain connects TRBV5-5 to TRBJ1-6; 7 positions match TRBD1. The length of the CDR3 is 16 residues. CDR1 and CDR2 from the germline V gene are SGHKS and YYEKEE (reference sequence). The CDR3 DNA reads as TGTGTCAGCAGCCCCGGACAGGTCGCCTATAATTCACCCCTCCACTTT. Protein: CVSSPGQVAYNSPLHF.

The J gene is TRBJ2-1, the V gene TRBV6-8; 7 bases align to TRBD1. The germline gives CDR1 MNHGY, CDR2 SAAAGT. The CDR3 spans 16 residues. V gave up 0 bases and J gave up 7 bases; unmatched junction bases: 9. CDR3: CASSYSRQGSLNEQFF. CDR3 sequence (DNA): TGTGCCAGCAGTTACTCGAGACAGGGAAGCTTGAATGAGCAGTTCTTC.

A remark on this clonotype: Relative to the germline gene, one junction end is altered; a read error may explain this. This rearrangement joins TRBV4-1 to TRBJ2-5, with D unclear. Germline-derived CDR1 and CDR2 are MGHRA and YSYEKL. The length of the CDR3 is 8 residues. The CDR3, as DNA: TGTTTGCCAGAGACCCAGTACTTC. Translated: CLPETQYF.

This chain connects TRBV4-3 to TRBJ1-6, with D maybe TRBD1 (6 bases). Germline V gene data show CDR1 as LGHNA and CDR2 as YSLEER. The CDR3 loop spans 16 amino acids. The germline V and J ends were trimmed by 0 bases and 5 bases, with 11 bases remaining between them. CDR3 sequence: CASSQEKGQNNSPLHF. In DNA form, the CDR3 reads TGCGCCAGCAGCCAAGAAAAGGGACAAAATAATTCACCCCTCCACTTT.

CDR3 sequence: CASTPGVGQPQHF. The CDR3 region has the DNA TGTGCCAGCACCCCAGGGGTGGGACAGCCCCAGCATTTT. This chain joins TRBV6-1 and TRBJ1-5, with TRBD1 as a possible D gene (6 bases). The CDR3 has 13 residues. Germline CDR1 is MNHNS and CDR2 is SASEGT. The V and J ends lost 7 bases and 7 bases respectively, with 14 bases between them.

This chain uses TRBV12-3 or TRBV12-4 with TRBJ2-3, with TRBD2 matching 9 bases. J lost 2 bases, V lost 5 bases, and 8 bases had no gene match. The CDR3 covers 16 residues. The CDR3 reads CASSPWTSDNTDTQYF. CDR3 bases: TGTGCCAGCAGTCCCTGGACTAGCGACAACACAGATACGCAGTATTTT.

The V call is TRBV12-3 or TRBV12-4, the J call TRBJ2-7; unclear D gene. CDR3 length: 14 amino acids. Deletions cut 3 bases from V and 0 bases from J, with 9 bases between. In DNA, the CDR3 is TGTGCCAGCAGTTTCGCCGCTAACTCCTACGAGCAGTACTTC. Translated, it gives CASSFAANSYEQYF.

V usage is TRBV6-2 or TRBV6-3 and J usage is TRBJ1-2; no definite D call. This CDR3 is 11 amino acids long. Trimming left V 6 bases short and J 6 bases short, with 8 bases between. Germline assignment: CDR1 MNHEY and CDR2 SVGEGT. The CDR3 region has the DNA TGTGCCAGCAGCGAGATGCATGGCTACACCTTC. It translates to CASSEMHGYTF.

About this clonotype: A much larger clonotype is one base distant, so this may be a read error. The V call is TRBV7-9, the J call TRBJ2-7; a weak D match, TRBD1 (5 bases). CDR3 size: 15 residues. V was trimmed by 2 bases and J by 3 bases, leaving 14 bases between them. Germline assignment: CDR1 SEHNR and CDR2 FQNEAQ (reference sequence). This CDR3 is CASSLTGIKLYEQYF. The CDR3, as DNA: TGTGCCAGCAGCTTAACAGGAATAAAGCTCTACGAGCAGTACTTC.

J is TRBJ2-4 and V is TRBV7-9, with 8 positions matching TRBD1. V shed 1 base and J 0 bases; nucleotides not matched to a gene: 5. Germline V lookup: CDR1 SEHNR, CDR2 FQNEAQ (reference sequence). The CDR3 consists of 17 residues. CDR3 DNA sequence: TGTGCCAGCAGCTTAGAAGCAGGGGGCTTAGCCAAAAACATTCAGTACTTC. Translated, it gives CASSLEAGGLAKNIQYF.

CDR3 DNA: TGTGCCAGCATACGTTCGGACAGCACGCATCAGCCCCAGCATTTT. Translating it yields CASIRSDSTHQPQHF. The genes are TRBV5-6 and TRBJ1-5, with a tentative D call TRBD1 (6 bases). Germline CDR1 reads SGHDT; CDR2 reads YYEEEE. Trimming took off 6 bases at V and 5 bases at J, with 18 bases between the two ends. The CDR3 loop spans 15 amino acids.

This chain joins TRBV7-6 and TRBJ1-6; maybe TRBD1 (5 bases). With 0 bases removed from V and 7 bases from J, the gap between germline ends came to 10 bases. CDR3 length: 15 residues. The germline gives CDR1 SGHVS, CDR2 FNYEAQ. The CDR3 sequence: CASSLAGEENSPLHF. The CDR3 region has the DNA TGTGCCAGCAGCTTAGCAGGGGAGGAAAATTCACCCCTCCACTTT.

The genes are TRBV11-2 and TRBJ2-1; 9 nucleotides line up with TRBD2. The V gene's germline CDR1 is SGHAT and CDR2 FQNNGV. This CDR3 has 15 residues. J was trimmed by 8 bases and V by 2 bases; bases with no gene match: 7. This CDR3 reads CASSLPPRGGYEQFF. In DNA form, the CDR3 reads TGTGCCAGCAGCTTACCCCCGCGGGGGGGCTATGAGCAGTTCTTC.

V gene TRBV2 combines with J gene TRBJ2-1; no reliable D call. V was cut by 2 bases and J by 8 bases, with 7 bases left in between. The CDR3 is 12 amino acids. The germline CDR1 and CDR2 sequences are SNHLY and FYNNEI. CDR3: CASSERWDEQFF. The CDR3, as DNA: TGTGCCAGCAGTGAAAGGTGGGATGAGCAGTTCTTC.

A few counts support this clonotype. The chain links TRBV9 to TRBJ2-2, with D hard to call. The CDR3 extends over 16 amino acids. V lost 3 bases and J 4 bases, leaving 16 bases between the germline ends. From germline, CDR1 is SGDLS and CDR2 YYNGEE. In DNA, the CDR3 is TGTGCCAGCAGCGCCCCGTCGGTTCGCAGCACCGGGGAGCTGTTTTTT. Protein sequence: CASSAPSVRSTGELFF.

In this sample, this clonotype turned up a few times. The gene calls are TRBV6-2 or TRBV6-3 and TRBJ1-5, with unresolved D. Trimming shortened V by 5 bases and J by 3 bases, and 11 bases separated the two germline ends. CDR3 length: 14 residues. In germline, CDR1 is MNHEY, CDR2 SVGEGT. This CDR3 reads CASSPSHYNQPQHF. The CDR3 DNA is TGTGCCAGCAGTCCGTCCCACTACAATCAGCCCCAGCATTTT.